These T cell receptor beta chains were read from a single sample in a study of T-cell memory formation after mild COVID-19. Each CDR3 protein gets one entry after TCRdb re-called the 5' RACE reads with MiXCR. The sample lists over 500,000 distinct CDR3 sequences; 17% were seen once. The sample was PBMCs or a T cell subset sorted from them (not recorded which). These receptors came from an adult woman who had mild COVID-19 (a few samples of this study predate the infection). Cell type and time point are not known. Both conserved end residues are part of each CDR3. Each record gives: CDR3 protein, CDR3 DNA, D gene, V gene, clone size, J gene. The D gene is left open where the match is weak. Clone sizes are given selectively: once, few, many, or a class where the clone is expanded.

CDR3 protein: CASSWAAGAQDTQYF; CDR3 DNA: TGTGCCAGCAGTTGGGCCGCGGGGGCCCAAGATACGCAGTATTTT; D gene: NA; V gene: TRBV27; clone size: NA; J gene: TRBJ2-3
CDR3 protein: CATSDSATLNTGELFF; CDR3 DNA: TGTGCCACCAGTGATTCCGCGACTCTGAACACCGGGGAGCTGTTTTTT; D gene: NA; V gene: TRBV24-1; clone size: NA; J gene: TRBJ2-2
CDR3 protein: CASSQGNREQFF; CDR3 DNA: TGCGCCAGCAGCCAAGGAAATCGTGAGCAGTTCTTC; D gene: NA; V gene: TRBV4-1; clone size: few; J gene: TRBJ2-1
CDR3 protein: CAWSVRSHGLNEQFF; CDR3 DNA: TGTGCCTGGAGTGTACGGTCCCATGGTTTGAATGAGCAGTTCTTC; D gene: NA; V gene: TRBV30; clone size: few; J gene: TRBJ2-1
CDR3 protein: CSAAAGTPGSTDTQYF; CDR3 DNA: TGCAGTGCTGCCGCCGGGACCCCAGGCAGCACAGATACGCAGTATTTT; D gene: NA; V gene: TRBV20-1; clone size: few; J gene: TRBJ2-3
CDR3 protein: CSAPGIGLGEQYF; CDR3 DNA: TGCAGTGCTCCCGGCATAGGCTTGGGCGAGCAGTACTTC; D gene: NA; V gene: TRBV20-1; clone size: few; J gene: TRBJ2-7
CDR3 protein: CASSLNPSDGELFF; CDR3 DNA: TGCGCCAGCAGCTTAAATCCCTCTGACGGGGAGCTGTTTTTT; D gene: NA; V gene: TRBV5-1; clone size: NA; J gene: TRBJ2-2
CDR3 protein: CSGRVRMNTEAFF; CDR3 DNA: TGCAGTGGTAGGGTTCGCATGAACACTGAAGCTTTCTTT; D gene: NA; V gene: TRBV20-1; clone size: few; J gene: TRBJ1-1
CDR3 protein: CASSHRGLVSYEQYF; CDR3 DNA: TGTGCCAGCAGCCATCGGGGACTAGTTTCCTACGAGCAGTACTTC; D gene: TRBD2; V gene: TRBV3-1; clone size: NA; J gene: TRBJ2-7
CDR3 protein: CASTFPGQANEQFF; CDR3 DNA: TGTGCCAGCACCTTTCCGGGACAGGCGAATGAGCAGTTCTTC; D gene: TRBD1; V gene: TRBV5-5; clone size: NA; J gene: TRBJ2-1
CDR3 protein: CASSSRLAEPRETQYF; CDR3 DNA: TGTGCCAGCAGCTCCAGACTAGCGGAGCCCAGGGAGACCCAGTACTTC; D gene: TRBD2; V gene: TRBV7-6; clone size: NA; J gene: TRBJ2-5
CDR3 protein: CASSEHRDSKFPAFF; CDR3 DNA: TGCGCCAGCAGCGAACACCGGGACAGTAAGTTCCCGGCTTTCTTT; D gene: TRBD1; V gene: TRBV4-1; clone size: few; J gene: TRBJ1-1
CDR3 protein: CASSLPDRGLGQPQHF; CDR3 DNA: TGTGCCAGCAGTTTACCGGACAGGGGGCTTGGTCAGCCCCAGCATTTT; D gene: TRBD1; V gene: TRBV12-3/TRBV12-4; clone size: NA; J gene: TRBJ1-5
CDR3 protein: CASSSPGLGIYEQYF; CDR3 DNA: TGTGCCAGCAGTTCACCGGGACTCGGGATCTACGAGCAGTACTTC; D gene: NA; V gene: TRBV6-5; clone size: few; J gene: TRBJ2-7
CDR3 protein: CASSNPGGRTSYEQYF; CDR3 DNA: TGTGCCAGCAGCAACCCGGGGGGACGGACCTCCTACGAGCAGTACTTC; D gene: TRBD2; V gene: TRBV7-2; clone size: few; J gene: TRBJ2-7
CDR3 protein: CASTDPIRGTEAFF; CDR3 DNA: TGTGCCAGCACCGACCCAATAAGGGGCACTGAAGCTTTCTTT; D gene: NA; V gene: TRBV11-3; clone size: few; J gene: TRBJ1-1
CDR3 protein: CASSRRTGVSYEQYF; CDR3 DNA: TGTGCCAGCAGCCGAAGGACAGGGGTATCCTACGAGCAGTACTTC; D gene: TRBD1; V gene: TRBV14; clone size: many; J gene: TRBJ2-7
CDR3 protein: CASSLAGTGREAFF; CDR3 DNA: TGCGCCAGCAGCTTGGCCGGGACAGGGAGAGAAGCTTTCTTT; D gene: TRBD1; V gene: TRBV5-1; clone size: few; J gene: TRBJ1-1
CDR3 protein: CASSPLGMNTEAFF; CDR3 DNA: TGTGCCAGCAGCCCCCTGGGCATGAACACTGAAGCTTTCTTT; D gene: NA; V gene: TRBV7-3; clone size: many; J gene: TRBJ1-1
CDR3 protein: CASRHTRGGVSYEQYF; CDR3 DNA: TGTGCCAGCAGACATACTCGCGGCGGGGTCTCCTACGAGCAGTACTTC; D gene: NA; V gene: TRBV27; clone size: NA; J gene: TRBJ2-7
CDR3 protein: CASSQGRPGLVYEQYF; CDR3 DNA: TGTGCCAGCAGCCAAGGTCGCCCCGGGCTGGTCTACGAGCAGTACTTC; D gene: NA; V gene: TRBV3-1; clone size: NA; J gene: TRBJ2-7
CDR3 protein: CASSLDWGYEQYF; CDR3 DNA: TGTGCCAGCAGCTTGGATTGGGGCTACGAGCAGTACTTC; D gene: NA; V gene: TRBV5-6; clone size: few; J gene: TRBJ2-7
CDR3 protein: CASSFRQGLAKNIQYF; CDR3 DNA: TGTGCCAGCAGCTTCCGACAGGGTCTCGCCAAAAACATTCAGTACTTC; D gene: TRBD1; V gene: TRBV7-8; clone size: few; J gene: TRBJ2-4
CDR3 protein: CASSDTFADGAYEQYF; CDR3 DNA: TGTGCCAGCAGTGATACCTTCGCGGATGGGGCCTACGAGCAGTACTTC; D gene: NA; V gene: TRBV2; clone size: NA; J gene: TRBJ2-7
CDR3 protein: CASSLRRELAFF; CDR3 DNA: TGTGCCAGCAGCTTGAGGCGGGAGTTGGCTTTCTTT; D gene: NA; V gene: TRBV5-6; clone size: few; J gene: TRBJ1-1
CDR3 protein: CAGDRVISYEQYF; CDR3 DNA: TGTGCCGGAGACAGGGTTATCTCCTACGAGCAGTACTTC; D gene: TRBD1; V gene: TRBV30; clone size: few; J gene: TRBJ2-7
CDR3 protein: CASSPGTASSNYGYTF; CDR3 DNA: TGCGCCAGCAGCCCCGGGACGGCCTCTTCTAACTATGGCTACACCTTC; D gene: NA; V gene: TRBV5-1; clone size: NA; J gene: TRBJ1-2
CDR3 protein: CASSQDITSGGNEQFF; CDR3 DNA: TGTGCCAGCAGCCAAGATATTACTAGCGGGGGCAATGAGCAGTTCTTC; D gene: TRBD2; V gene: TRBV4-2; clone size: NA; J gene: TRBJ2-1
CDR3 protein: CSAPRTGRDTEAFF; CDR3 DNA: TGCAGTGCTCCCCGGACAGGGAGGGACACTGAAGCTTTCTTT; D gene: TRBD1; V gene: TRBV20-1; clone size: few; J gene: TRBJ1-1
CDR3 protein: CASSLNRLTGNTIYF; CDR3 DNA: TGTGCCAGCAGCTTAAACAGACTGACTGGAAACACCATATATTTT; D gene: NA; V gene: TRBV5-6; clone size: NA; J gene: TRBJ1-3
CDR3 protein: CASSFGGSYNEQFF; CDR3 DNA: TGTGCCAGCAGTTTTGGAGGCTCCTACAATGAGCAGTTCTTC; D gene: NA; V gene: TRBV5-1; clone size: few; J gene: TRBJ2-1
CDR3 protein: CASLPRSVAETQYF; CDR3 DNA: TGTGCCAGCTTACCTCGGTCAGTTGCAGAGACCCAGTACTTC; D gene: NA; V gene: TRBV2; clone size: NA; J gene: TRBJ2-5
CDR3 protein: CASSPQTELGYTF; CDR3 DNA: TGTGCCAGCTCACCGCAGACAGAGCTTGGCTACACCTTC; D gene: NA; V gene: TRBV18; clone size: few; J gene: TRBJ1-2
CDR3 protein: CASGPTTHSTDTQYF; CDR3 DNA: TGCGCCAGCGGCCCGACAACCCATAGCACAGATACGCAGTATTTT; D gene: NA; V gene: TRBV5-1; clone size: NA; J gene: TRBJ2-3
CDR3 protein: CASSVEPQGKETQYF; CDR3 DNA: TGTGCCAGCAGCGTCGAACCTCAGGGGAAGGAGACCCAGTACTTC; D gene: NA; V gene: TRBV9; clone size: once; J gene: TRBJ2-5
CDR3 protein: CAWTRGGVYNEQFF; CDR3 DNA: TGTGCCTGGACTCGGGGCGGGGTCTACAATGAGCAGTTCTTC; D gene: NA; V gene: TRBV30; clone size: NA; J gene: TRBJ2-1
CDR3 protein: CSVDPGAGYTF; CDR3 DNA: TGCAGCGTTGACCCCGGCGCTGGCTACACCTTC; D gene: NA; V gene: TRBV29-1; clone size: few; J gene: TRBJ1-2
CDR3 protein: CASSLGQDHGYTF; CDR3 DNA: TGTGCCAGCAGCTTGGGACAGGACCATGGCTACACCTTC; D gene: TRBD1; V gene: TRBV7-9; clone size: NA; J gene: TRBJ1-2
CDR3 protein: CASSIGGRNARAF; CDR3 DNA: TGTGCCAGTAGTATAGGGGGCAGGAACGCACGTGCCTTC; D gene: NA; V gene: TRBV19; clone size: NA; J gene: TRBJ2-7
CDR3 protein: CSAGGGEGRFEQYF; CDR3 DNA: TGCAGCGCCGGTGGGGGGGAGGGCCGTTTCGAGCAGTACTTC; D gene: TRBD2; V gene: TRBV29-1; clone size: few; J gene: TRBJ2-7
CDR3 protein: CASSSRPGAYEQYF; CDR3 DNA: TGTGCCAGCAGCTCTCGGCCAGGGGCCTACGAGCAGTACTTC; D gene: NA; V gene: TRBV11-2; clone size: NA; J gene: TRBJ2-7
CDR3 protein: CASSPLVGDTQYF; CDR3 DNA: TGTGCCAGCTCACCACTGGTGGGAGATACGCAGTATTTT; D gene: NA; V gene: TRBV18; clone size: NA; J gene: TRBJ2-3
CDR3 protein: CASSFVGAEETQYF; CDR3 DNA: TGCGCCAGCAGCTTCGTGGGGGCTGAAGAGACCCAGTACTTC; D gene: NA; V gene: TRBV5-1; clone size: few; J gene: TRBJ2-5
CDR3 protein: CASKAGGSGANVLTF; CDR3 DNA: TGTGCCAGCAAAGCGGGAGGCTCTGGGGCCAACGTCCTGACTTTC; D gene: TRBD2; V gene: TRBV28; clone size: NA; J gene: TRBJ2-6
CDR3 protein: CSAGERRAEAFF; CDR3 DNA: TGCAGTGCGGGAGAGAGGAGGGCTGAAGCTTTCTTT; D gene: NA; V gene: TRBV20-1; clone size: NA; J gene: TRBJ1-1
CDR3 protein: CASSPPNQNTGELFF; CDR3 DNA: TGTGCCAGCTCACCACCGAATCAGAACACCGGGGAGCTGTTTTTT; D gene: NA; V gene: TRBV18; clone size: few; J gene: TRBJ2-2
CDR3 protein: CASRTSGPTDTQYF; CDR3 DNA: TGTGCCAGCAGGACCAGCGGGCCCACAGATACGCAGTATTTT; D gene: NA; V gene: TRBV4-2; clone size: many; J gene: TRBJ2-3
CDR3 protein: CASSLSAGSNQPQHF; CDR3 DNA: TGCGCCAGCAGCCTATCGGCGGGAAGCAATCAGCCCCAGCATTTT; D gene: NA; V gene: TRBV5-1; clone size: few; J gene: TRBJ1-5
CDR3 protein: CASSFSGRGLYEQYF; CDR3 DNA: TGTGCCAGCAGCTTTAGCGGGAGGGGACTCTACGAGCAGTACTTC; D gene: TRBD2; V gene: TRBV11-1; clone size: NA; J gene: TRBJ2-7
CDR3 protein: CASSPIRTPGAEAFF; CDR3 DNA: TGTGCCAGCTCACCAATAAGGACCCCAGGCGCTGAAGCTTTCTTT; D gene: NA; V gene: TRBV18; clone size: NA; J gene: TRBJ1-1
CDR3 protein: CAISDRGGNTIYF; CDR3 DNA: TGTGCCATCAGCGACAGGGGCGGAAACACCATATATTTT; D gene: TRBD1; V gene: TRBV10-3; clone size: few; J gene: TRBJ1-3
CDR3 protein: CSARPQGANEKLFF; CDR3 DNA: TGCAGTGCTAGACCTCAGGGAGCTAATGAAAAACTGTTTTTT; D gene: NA; V gene: TRBV20-1; clone size: NA; J gene: TRBJ1-4
CDR3 protein: CASSELRRSSPLHF; CDR3 DNA: TGTGCCAGCAGTGAGCTTAGGCGTTCCTCACCCCTCCACTTT; D gene: NA; V gene: TRBV25-1; clone size: few; J gene: TRBJ1-6
CDR3 protein: CASSVGQDRGESPLHF; CDR3 DNA: TGTGCCAGCAGCGTAGGACAGGACAGGGGGGAATCACCCCTCCACTTT; D gene: TRBD1; V gene: TRBV9; clone size: once; J gene: TRBJ1-6
CDR3 protein: CASSKEREGSYEQYF; CDR3 DNA: TGTGCCAGCAGCAAAGAGCGGGAGGGATCCTACGAGCAGTACTTC; D gene: NA; V gene: TRBV21-1; clone size: few; J gene: TRBJ2-7